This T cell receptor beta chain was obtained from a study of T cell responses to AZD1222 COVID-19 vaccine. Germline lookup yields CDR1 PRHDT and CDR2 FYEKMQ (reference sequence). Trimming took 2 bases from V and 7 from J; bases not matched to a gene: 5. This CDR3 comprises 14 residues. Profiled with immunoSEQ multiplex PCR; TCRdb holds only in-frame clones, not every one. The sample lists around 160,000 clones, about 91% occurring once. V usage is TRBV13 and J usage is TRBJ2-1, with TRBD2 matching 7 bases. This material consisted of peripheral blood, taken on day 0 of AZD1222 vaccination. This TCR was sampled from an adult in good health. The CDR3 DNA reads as TGTGCCAGCAGCTTAAACTTGGGGGGGAATGAGCAGTTCTTC. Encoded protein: CASSLNLGGNEQFF.